Listed here are 23 T cell receptor beta chains from one sample, sequenced in a study of T cell repertoires in cytomegalovirus infection. TCRdb passed the reads through MiXCR, listing each CDR3 protein once. The table shows 150,000 to 200,000 distinct CDR3 sequences, with roughly a fifth occurring only once. The specimen sequenced was PBMCs. The origin of the receptors is a human donor in good health (CMV status not recorded). Some clones in this sample may be carry-over from other donors' samples.

This clonotype was seen a handful of times. This chain connects TRBV7-2 to TRBJ2-7; D is ambiguous. This CDR3 has 13 amino acids. Germline loops: CDR1 SGHTA, CDR2 FQGNSA. V lost 0 bases and J lost 5, with 8 bases in between. CDR3 coding DNA: TGTGCCAGCAGCTTAGCGCAGATACACGAGCAGTACTTC. This encodes CASSLAQIHEQYF.

This clonotype showed up many times. The chain has TRBV7-9 and TRBJ1-2; D may be TRBD1 (5 bases). V dropped 5 bases and J dropped 1 base, with 11 bases sitting between them. The CDR3 extends over 14 amino acids. The germline V gene encodes CDR1 SEHNR and CDR2 FQNEAQ (reference sequence). The CDR3 protein is CASSRGGGNYGYTF. Here the CDR3 DNA reads TGTGCCAGCAGCCGGGGCGGGGGTAACTATGGCTACACCTTC.

The V call is TRBV28, the J call TRBJ1-1; maybe TRBD1 (6 bases). V was trimmed by 6 bases and J by 0 bases, leaving 11 bases between them. The germline V gene has CDR1 MDHEN and CDR2 SYDVKM. The CDR3 extends over 14 amino acids. CDR3 bases: TGTGCCAGCAGGGGGACAAGCATGAACACTGAAGCTTTCTTT. Protein: CASRGTSMNTEAFF. The variable domain in full, with the rest retrieved from reference TRBV28 and TRBJ1-1, is DVKVTQSSRYLVKRTGEKVFLECVQDMDHENMFWYRQDPGLGLRLIYFSYDVKMKEKGDIPEGYSVSREKKERFSLILESASTNQTSMYLCASRGTSMNTEAFFGQGTRLTVV.

The table lists this clonotype with a few counts. The chain links TRBV12-5 to TRBJ1-2; D remains ambiguous. Looked up from germline, CDR1 is LGHNT and CDR2 is FRNRAP. This CDR3 spans 12 amino acids. Deletions cut 1 base from V and 2 bases from J, with 2 bases between. CDR3 in DNA: TGTGCTAGTGGTTTGGACAACTATGGCTACACCTTC. Amino acids: CASGLDNYGYTF.

In its sample, this clonotype was seen many times. The gene calls are TRBV7-2 and TRBJ1-1; 9 positions agree with TRBD1. After removal of 5 bases from V and 1 base from J, the junction contained 2 bases not matched to a gene. Germline V lookup: CDR1 SGHTA, CDR2 FQGNSA. The CDR3 spans 14 residues. CDR3 sequence: CASSPQGANTEAFF. In DNA form, the CDR3 reads TGTGCCAGCAGCCCACAGGGGGCGAACACTGAAGCTTTCTTT.

The sample holds a few counts of this clonotype. The chain carries TRBV29-1 and TRBJ2-6; D is unclear. The germline V gene has CDR1 SQVTM and CDR2 ANQGSEA. The CDR3 totals 13 residues. With 7 bases removed from V and 1 base from J, the gap between germline ends came to 8 bases. CDR3 in DNA: TGCAGCGGGCAGGAATCTGGGGCCAACGTCCTGACTTTC. Protein product: CSGQESGANVLTF.

This clonotype was seen ten or more times. The gene calls are TRBV7-9 and TRBJ2-1, with D possibly matching TRBD1 (5 bases). V lost 4 bases and J lost 4, with 11 bases in between. This CDR3 comprises 14 residues. Germline loops: CDR1 SEHNR, CDR2 FQNEAQ (reference sequence). Written as DNA, the CDR3 is TGTGCCAGCAGCTCCTATCCAGGGTACAATGAGCAGTTCTTC. It yields the protein CASSSYPGYNEQFF.

This clonotype was detected ten times or more. The V and J genes are TRBV28 and TRBJ2-1; the match to TRBD2 covers 10 bases. CDR1 and CDR2 (germline): MDHEN, SYDVKM. This CDR3 is 13 amino acids long. V dropped 6 bases and J dropped 9; count of bases not matched to a gene: 5. The CDR3 spells CASRAGGPGEQFF. The CDR3 bases are TGTGCCAGCAGAGCGGGAGGGCCCGGTGAGCAGTTCTTC.

In its sample, this clonotype was seen a few times. The CDR3 region has the DNA TGTGCCAGCAGTCCTACTAGCGGGAGGGGCACAGATACGCAGTATTTT. Protein: CASSPTSGRGTDTQYF. The rearrangement uses TRBV6-1 and TRBJ2-3; TRBD2 matches 13 bases. Germline CDR1 is MNHNS and CDR2 is SASEGT. The CDR3 is made up of 16 amino acids. Trimming cost V 5 bases and J 1 base; bases outside gene matches: 3.

This clonotype has just a few counts. The chain employs TRBV29-1 and TRBJ2-1; no definite D call. Germline CDR1 is SQVTM and CDR2 is ANQGSEA. CDR3 length: 14 residues. The V gene lost 4 bases and the J gene lost 4 bases, with 14 bases spanning the gap. CDR3 loop: CSVVILAGYNEQFF. CDR3 sequence (DNA): TGCAGCGTTGTAATACTGGCAGGTTACAATGAGCAGTTCTTC.

At least ten counts were recorded for this clonotype. The chain has TRBV7-2 and TRBJ2-7, with 14 bases that match TRBD2. The CDR3 covers 16 residues. Unmatched junction bases numbered 7, after V lost 5 bases and J lost 4 bases. Germline CDR1 is SGHTA and CDR2 is FQGNSA. The CDR3 bases are TGTGCCAGCAGCCCGGGACTAGCGGGAGTAGCGTACGAGCAGTACTTC. The encoded protein is CASSPGLAGVAYEQYF.

The table lists this clonotype with a few counts. The chain is built from TRBV7-9 and TRBJ1-6, with TRBD1 identical over 9 bases. The CDR3 has 15 residues. Trimming took 4 bases from V and 7 from J; bases not matched to a gene: 5. Germline CDR1 is SEHNR and CDR2 is FQNEAQ (reference sequence). CDR3 region: CASSSLGQGNSPLHF. DNA of the CDR3: TGTGCCAGCAGCTCCCTAGGACAGGGGAATTCACCCCTCCACTTT.

This clonotype was seen only once. The CDR3 protein is CASSLISRGLGYEQYF. CDR3 in DNA: TGTGCCAGCAGTTTAATCTCCAGGGGGCTAGGCTACGAGCAGTACTTC. The gene calls are TRBV28 and TRBJ2-7; TRBD1 matches at 8 bases. V was pared by 2 bases and J by 3 bases, with 9 bases of the junction left unmatched. Germline assignment: CDR1 MDHEN and CDR2 SYDVKM. The length of the CDR3 is 16 residues.

This clonotype has more than one count but fewer than ten. The chain links TRBV20-1 to TRBJ1-6; unclear D gene. The CDR3 has 15 amino acids. V was pared by 3 bases and J by 1 base, with 10 bases between. The V gene's germline CDR1 is DFQATT and CDR2 SNEGSKA (reference sequence). CDR3 DNA sequence: TGCAGTGCTAGCGGGGAAGAATCCTATAATTCACCCCTCCACTTT. It yields the protein CSASGEESYNSPLHF.

This clonotype turned up a few times. The rearrangement joins TRBV28 to TRBJ2-1; 8 positions agree with TRBD2. The V gene end was trimmed by 1 base and the J gene end by 7 bases; junction bases not matched to a gene: 6. This CDR3 region has 15 residues. Germline V gene data show CDR1 as MDHEN and CDR2 as SYDVKM. CDR3 region: CASSLSGLARNEQFF. The CDR3 coding sequence is TGTGCCAGCAGTTTATCAGGACTAGCAAGGAATGAGCAGTTCTTC.

This clonotype was picked up many times. V usage is TRBV12-3 or TRBV12-4 and J usage is TRBJ1-5; no definite D call. V was pared by 5 bases and J by 3 bases, with 14 bases between. CDR3 size: 15 residues. The CDR3 reads CASSPRERANQPQHF. The CDR3 DNA sequence: TGTGCCAGCAGTCCTCGAGAGAGGGCCAATCAGCCCCAGCATTTT.

The sample holds a few counts of this clonotype. The chain employs TRBV5-5 and TRBJ2-1, with a weak D call TRBD2 (5 bases). The germline gives CDR1 SGHKS, CDR2 YYEKEE (reference sequence). CDR3 length: 18 amino acids. Trimming stripped 0 bases from V and 5 bases from J, with 21 bases between. The CDR3 DNA follows: TGTGCCAGCAGCTTGGGGTCCGCGAGCGGCAGTAGGGACAATGAGCAGTTCTTC. This encodes CASSLGSASGSRDNEQFF. The variable domain in full, with the rest retrieved from reference TRBV5-5 and TRBJ2-1, is DAGVTQSPTHLIKTRGQQVTLRCSPISGHKSVSWYQQVLGQGPQFIFQYYEKEERGRGNFPDRFSARQFPNYSSELNVNALLLGDSALYLCASSLGSASGSRDNEQFFGPGTRLTVL.

This clonotype was seen a few times. The chain recombines TRBV10-3 with TRBJ1-1; no reliable D call. Per germline, CDR1 ENHRY and CDR2 SYGVKD. V was pared by 9 bases and J by 0 bases, with 11 bases between. The length of the CDR3 is 13 residues. CDR3 nucleotide sequence: TGTGCCATGTCGGAGCAGATGAACACTGAAGCTTTCTTT. Protein: CAMSEQMNTEAFF.

This clonotype was seen a few times. The J gene is TRBJ2-1, the V gene TRBV5-6; D is ambiguous. This CDR3 is built from 16 residues. V was clipped by 1 base and J by 0 bases, with 11 bases between them. From germline, CDR1 is SGHDT and CDR2 YYEEEE. This CDR3 reads CASSLLTGSSYNEQFF. CDR3 coding DNA: TGTGCCAGCAGCTTGCTCACGGGCAGCTCCTACAATGAGCAGTTCTTC. Based on the CDR3 plus reference TRBV5-6 and TRBJ2-1, the full variable domain is DAGVTQSPTHLIKTRGQQVTLRCSPKSGHDTVSWYQQALGQGPQFIFQYYEEEERQRGNFPDRFSGHQFPNYSSELNVNALLLGDSALYLCASSLLTGSSYNEQFFGPGTRLTVL.

The chain joins TRBV5-4 to TRBJ1-2; 8 bases match TRBD1. The germline gives CDR1 SGHNT, CDR2 YYREEE (reference sequence). V shed 4 bases, J shed 4 bases, and the junction held 12 bases outside the gene matches. The CDR3 has 16 amino acids. The CDR3 DNA reads TGTGCCAGCAGCCTGTTGGACAGGGCTAGGACCTATGGCTACACCTTC. Its protein is CASSLLDRARTYGYTF. Supplemented by reference TRBV5-4 and TRBJ1-2, the full variable domain reads ETGVTQSPTHLIKTRGQQVTLRCSSQSGHNTVSWYQQALGQGPQFIFQYYREEENGRGNFPPRFSGLQFPNYSSELNVNALELDDSALYLCASSLLDRARTYGYTFGSGTRLTVV.

This clonotype was detected ten times or more. The chain joins TRBV7-8 to TRBJ1-1; D possibly corresponds to TRBD1 (5 bases). The CDR3 spans 13 residues. Germline lookup yields CDR1 SGHVS and CDR2 FQNEAQ. V dropped 5 bases and J dropped 5 bases, with 12 bases sitting between them. This chain's CDR3 is CASSPGVRTEAFF. The CDR3 DNA is TGTGCCAGCAGCCCGGGGGTAAGGACTGAAGCTTTCTTT.

This clonotype was counted ten times or more. The chain joins TRBV7-2 to TRBJ2-3; D is unclear. The V gene's germline CDR1 is SGHTA and CDR2 FQGNSA. The CDR3 totals 13 residues. Trimming removed 4 bases from V and 6 bases from J, with 11 bases in between. The CDR3 sequence: CASSSGYTDTQYF. The CDR3, as DNA: TGTGCCAGCAGCTCCGGTTACACTGATACGCAGTATTTT.

This clonotype was found a few times. The rearrangement uses TRBV4-2 and TRBJ2-3; 7 nucleotides agree with TRBD1. CDR1 is LGHNA and CDR2 is YNFKEQ in the germline V gene. The CDR3 length is 14 residues. The V and J ends lost 7 bases and 2 bases, in that order; junction bases with no gene match: 6. The DNA for the CDR3 is TGTGCCAGCACCACAGGGGACGCCACAGATACGCAGTATTTT. Protein product: CASTTGDATDTQYF.